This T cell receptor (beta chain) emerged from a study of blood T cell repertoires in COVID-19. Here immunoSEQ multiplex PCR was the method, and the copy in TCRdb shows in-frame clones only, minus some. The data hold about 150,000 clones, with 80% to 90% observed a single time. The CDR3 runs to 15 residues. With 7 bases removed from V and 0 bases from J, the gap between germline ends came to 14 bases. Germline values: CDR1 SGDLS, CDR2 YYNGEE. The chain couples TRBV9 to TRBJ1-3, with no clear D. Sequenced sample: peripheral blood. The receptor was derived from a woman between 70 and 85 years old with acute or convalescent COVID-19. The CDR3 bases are TGTGCCAGCTATACGGTTCGCGTCTCTGGAAACACCATATATTTT. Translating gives CASYTVRVSGNTIYF.